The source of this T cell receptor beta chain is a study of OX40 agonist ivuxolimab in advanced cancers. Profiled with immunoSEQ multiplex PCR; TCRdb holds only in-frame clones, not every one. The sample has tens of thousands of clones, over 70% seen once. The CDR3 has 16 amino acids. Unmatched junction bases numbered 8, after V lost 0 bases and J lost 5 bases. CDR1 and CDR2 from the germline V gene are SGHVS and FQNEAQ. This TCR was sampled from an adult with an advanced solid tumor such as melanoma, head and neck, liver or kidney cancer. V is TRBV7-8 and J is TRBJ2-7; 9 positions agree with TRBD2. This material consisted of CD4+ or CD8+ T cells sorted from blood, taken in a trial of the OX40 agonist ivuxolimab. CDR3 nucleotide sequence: TGTGCCAGCAGCTTAGCGATGGGGACTAGCTTGCACGAGCAGTACTTC. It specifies CASSLAMGTSLHEQYF.